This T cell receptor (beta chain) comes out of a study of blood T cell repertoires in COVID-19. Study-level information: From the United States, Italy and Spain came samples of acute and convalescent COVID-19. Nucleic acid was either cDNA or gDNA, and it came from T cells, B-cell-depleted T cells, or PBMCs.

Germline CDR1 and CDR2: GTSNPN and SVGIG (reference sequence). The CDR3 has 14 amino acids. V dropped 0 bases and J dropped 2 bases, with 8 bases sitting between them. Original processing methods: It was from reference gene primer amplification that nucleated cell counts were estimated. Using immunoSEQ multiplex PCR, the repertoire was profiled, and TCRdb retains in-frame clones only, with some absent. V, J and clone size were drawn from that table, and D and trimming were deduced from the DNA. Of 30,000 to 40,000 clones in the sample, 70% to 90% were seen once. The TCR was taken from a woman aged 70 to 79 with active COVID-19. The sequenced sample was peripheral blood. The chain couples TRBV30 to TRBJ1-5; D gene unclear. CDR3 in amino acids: CAWSVEGGNQPQHF. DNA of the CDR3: TGTGCCTGGAGTGTCGAGGGAGGCAATCAGCCCCAGCATTTT.